The source of this TCR beta chain is a study of blood T cell repertoires in COVID-19. Study as a whole: COVID-19 samples, acute and convalescent, were from the United States, Italy and Spain. From T cells, B-cell-depleted T cells, or PBMCs came the material, which was cDNA or gDNA.

Original data processing: Using reference gene primer amplification, nucleated cell counts were estimated. Assay: immunoSEQ multiplex PCR; the TCRdb copy retains only in-frame clones and omits some. Clonal size and the V and J genes are those of that table, whereas D and trimming came from the DNA. The sample consists of 200,000 to 250,000 clones, 80% to 85% of them appearing once. The Seattle patients joined while their infection was active and were tracked longitudinally afterward. This clonotype originated in an elderly woman with COVID-19, enrolled during active disease. The specimen was peripheral blood.

The CDR3 DNA reads TGTGCCAGCAGTTTCCAGGGGGCGCGGGGCTACACCTTC. Translated: CASSFQGARGYTF. This sequence joins TRBV28 and TRBJ1-2, with 8 bases matching TRBD1. This CDR3 spans 13 amino acids. V was pared by 3 bases and J by 8 bases, with 5 bases of the junction left unmatched. The germline V gene has CDR1 MDHEN and CDR2 SYDVKM.